One sample yielded the 4 T cell receptor beta chains listed below, sequenced in a study of T cells in Graves' hyperthyroidism and ophthalmopathy. Researchers took RNA transcripts and amplified the TCR beta CDR3 regions from them. Initially, a first-round RT-PCR of the TCR CDR3 employed the HTBI primer set. TCRdb re-analysed the multiplex PCR reads in MiXCR, keeping a single row per CDR3 protein. The table records some 510,000 distinct CDR3 sequences, roughly 20% of them present only once. The specimen was blood. The receptors stem from a man aged 18 to 29 with Graves' hyperthyroidism.

This clonotype has a single count. The V call is TRBV20-1, the J call TRBJ2-7; 9 bases agree with TRBD2. V shed 2 bases, J shed 3 bases, and the junction held 5 bases outside the gene matches. In germline, CDR1 is DFQATT, CDR2 SNEGSKA (reference sequence). The CDR3 loop spans 14 amino acids. CDR3 protein: CSARLAGVFYEQYF. In DNA, the CDR3 is TGCAGTGCTAGATTAGCGGGAGTATTCTACGAGCAGTACTTC.

There are a few counts of this clonotype. Since a much larger clone is just one base distant, this may be a read error. The chain couples TRBV30 to TRBJ1-2; D gene ambiguous. The V gene's germline CDR1 is GTSNPN and CDR2 SVGIG (reference sequence). The V end was cut by 2 bases, the J end by 2 bases, with 12 bases between. The CDR3 extends over 14 amino acids. CDR3 nucleotide sequence: TGTGCCTGGAGTCCGCCGACACCCAACTATGGCTACACCTTC. Protein sequence: CAWSPPTPNYGYTF.

Many counts were recorded for this clonotype. The chain is built from TRBV6-2 or TRBV6-3 and TRBJ2-6; D unresolved. CDR1 and CDR2 from the germline V gene are MNHEY and SVGEGT. The CDR3 is 16 residues long. Trimming removed 0 bases at V and 1 base at J, with 7 bases between. CDR3 loop: CASSYSQQSGANVLTF. CDR3 sequence (DNA): TGTGCCAGCAGTTACTCCCAACAGTCTGGGGCCAACGTCCTGACTTTC.

The sample holds many counts of this clonotype. V gene TRBV5-1 combines with J gene TRBJ2-5, with 8 bases that match TRBD1. Trimming at V came to 4 bases and at J to 5 bases, leaving 13 bases not matched to a gene. The CDR3 extends over 16 amino acids. Germline CDR1 SGHRS, CDR2 YFSETQ. CDR3 DNA: TGCGCCAGCAGCCGGACCTGGACAGGGATTGACGAGACCCAGTACTTC. This sequence encodes CASSRTWTGIDETQYF.